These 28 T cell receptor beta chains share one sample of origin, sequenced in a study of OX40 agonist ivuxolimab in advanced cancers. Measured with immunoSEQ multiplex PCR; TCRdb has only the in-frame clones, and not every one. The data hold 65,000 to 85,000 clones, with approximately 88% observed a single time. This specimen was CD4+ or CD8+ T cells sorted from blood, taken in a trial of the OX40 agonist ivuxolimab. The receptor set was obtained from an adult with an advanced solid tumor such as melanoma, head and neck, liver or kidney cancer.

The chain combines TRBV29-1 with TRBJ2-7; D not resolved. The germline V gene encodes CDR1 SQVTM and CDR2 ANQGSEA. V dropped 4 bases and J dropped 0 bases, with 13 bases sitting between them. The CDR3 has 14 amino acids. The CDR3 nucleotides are TGCAGCGTTGCGCAAGGCTCATACTCCTACGAGCAGTACTTC. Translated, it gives CSVAQGSYSYEQYF.

CDR3 region: CAISDQEGRKNTEAFF. The CDR3 DNA reads TGTGCCATCAGTGACCAAGAAGGACGGAAGAACACTGAAGCTTTCTTT. The rearrangement joins TRBV10-3 to TRBJ1-1; D unresolved. This CDR3 comprises 16 residues. V was trimmed by 3 bases and J by 1 base, leaving 15 bases between them. In germline, CDR1 is ENHRY, CDR2 SYGVKD.

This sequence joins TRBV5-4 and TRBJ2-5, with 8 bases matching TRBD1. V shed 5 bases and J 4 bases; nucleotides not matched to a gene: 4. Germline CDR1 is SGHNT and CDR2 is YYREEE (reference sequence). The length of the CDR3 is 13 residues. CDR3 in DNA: TGTGCCAGCAGGGAGACAGGGGCAGAGACCCAGTACTTC. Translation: CASRETGAETQYF.

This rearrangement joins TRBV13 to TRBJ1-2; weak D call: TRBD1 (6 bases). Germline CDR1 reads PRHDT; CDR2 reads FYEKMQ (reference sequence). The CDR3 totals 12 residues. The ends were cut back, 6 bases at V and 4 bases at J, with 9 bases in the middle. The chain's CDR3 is CASSRDIYGYTF. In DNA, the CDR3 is TGTGCCAGCAGTCGGGACATCTATGGCTACACCTTC.

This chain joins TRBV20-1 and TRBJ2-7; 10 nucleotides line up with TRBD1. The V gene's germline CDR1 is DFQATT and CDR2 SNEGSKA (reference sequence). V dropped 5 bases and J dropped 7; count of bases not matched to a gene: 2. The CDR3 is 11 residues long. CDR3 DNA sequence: TGCAGTGCTTGGACAGGGGGTGAGCAGTACTTC. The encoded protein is CSAWTGGEQYF.

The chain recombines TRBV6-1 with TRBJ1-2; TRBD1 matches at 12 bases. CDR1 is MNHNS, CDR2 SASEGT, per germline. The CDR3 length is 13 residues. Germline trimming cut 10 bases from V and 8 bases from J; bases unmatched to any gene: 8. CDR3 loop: CATLGQGAKGYTF. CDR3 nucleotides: TGTGCCACCTTGGGACAGGGGGCGAAGGGCTACACCTTC.

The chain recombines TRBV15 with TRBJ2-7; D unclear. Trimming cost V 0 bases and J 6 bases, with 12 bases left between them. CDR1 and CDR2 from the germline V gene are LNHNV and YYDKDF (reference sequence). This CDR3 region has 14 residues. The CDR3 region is CATSRDPQSLEQYF. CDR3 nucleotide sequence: TGTGCCACCAGCAGAGATCCACAGAGTCTCGAGCAGTACTTC. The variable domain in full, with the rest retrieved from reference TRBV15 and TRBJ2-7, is DAMVIQNPRYQVTQFGKPVTLSCSQTLNHNVMYWYQQKSSQAPKLLFHYYDKDFNNEADTPDNFQSRRPNTSFCFLDIRSPGLGDTAMYLCATSRDPQSLEQYFGPGTRLTVT.

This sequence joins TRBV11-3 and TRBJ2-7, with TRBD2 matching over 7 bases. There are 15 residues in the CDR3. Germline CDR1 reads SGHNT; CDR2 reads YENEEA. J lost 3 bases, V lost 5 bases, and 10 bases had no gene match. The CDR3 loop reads CASSPRREWVYEQYF. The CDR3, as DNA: TGTGCCAGCAGCCCAAGGCGGGAGTGGGTCTACGAGCAGTACTTC.

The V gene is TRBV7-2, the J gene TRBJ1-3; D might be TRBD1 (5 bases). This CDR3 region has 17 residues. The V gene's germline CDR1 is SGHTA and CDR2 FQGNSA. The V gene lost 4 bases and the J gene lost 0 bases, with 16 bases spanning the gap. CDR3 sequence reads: CASSYTSGGISGNTIYF. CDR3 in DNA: TGTGCCAGCAGCTACACCTCCGGGGGGATCTCTGGAAACACCATATATTTT.

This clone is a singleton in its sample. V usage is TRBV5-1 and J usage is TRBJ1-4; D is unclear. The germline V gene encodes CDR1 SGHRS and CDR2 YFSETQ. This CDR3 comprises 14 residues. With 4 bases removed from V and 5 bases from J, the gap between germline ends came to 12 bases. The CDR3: CASSLYGQNEKLFF. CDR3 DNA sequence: TGCGCCAGCAGCCTCTACGGGCAGAATGAAAAACTGTTTTTT.

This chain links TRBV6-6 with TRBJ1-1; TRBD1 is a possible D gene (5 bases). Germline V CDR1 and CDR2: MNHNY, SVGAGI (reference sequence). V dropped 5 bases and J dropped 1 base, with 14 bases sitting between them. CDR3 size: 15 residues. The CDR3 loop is CASSRQQVANTEAFF. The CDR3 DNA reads TGTGCCAGCAGTCGACAACAGGTTGCGAACACTGAAGCTTTCTTT.

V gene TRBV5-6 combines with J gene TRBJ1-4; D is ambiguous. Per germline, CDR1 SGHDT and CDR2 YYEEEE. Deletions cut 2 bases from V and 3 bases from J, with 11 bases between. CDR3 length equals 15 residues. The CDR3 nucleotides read TGTGCCAGCAGCTTCGCGAACGCACCTAATGAAAAACTGTTTTTT. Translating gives CASSFANAPNEKLFF.

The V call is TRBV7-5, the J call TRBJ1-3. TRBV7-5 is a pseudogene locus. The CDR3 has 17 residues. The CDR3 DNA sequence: TGTGTCAGAAGCTTACGAGGACTTCCTGACTCTGGAAACACCATATATTTT. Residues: CVRSLRGLPDSGNTIYF.

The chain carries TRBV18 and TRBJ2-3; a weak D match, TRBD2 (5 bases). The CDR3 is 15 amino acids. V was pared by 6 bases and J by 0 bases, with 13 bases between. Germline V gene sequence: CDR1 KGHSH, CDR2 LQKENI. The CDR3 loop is CASSHLATSTDTQYF. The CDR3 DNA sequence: TGTGCCAGCTCCCATCTAGCTACTAGCACAGATACGCAGTATTTT.

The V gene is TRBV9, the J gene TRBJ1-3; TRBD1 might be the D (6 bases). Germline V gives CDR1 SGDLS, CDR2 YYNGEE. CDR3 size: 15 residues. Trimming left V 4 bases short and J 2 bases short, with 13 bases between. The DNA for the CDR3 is TGTGCCAGCAGCACTCCGACAGGTACTGGAAACACCATATATTTT. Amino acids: CASSTPTGTGNTIYF.

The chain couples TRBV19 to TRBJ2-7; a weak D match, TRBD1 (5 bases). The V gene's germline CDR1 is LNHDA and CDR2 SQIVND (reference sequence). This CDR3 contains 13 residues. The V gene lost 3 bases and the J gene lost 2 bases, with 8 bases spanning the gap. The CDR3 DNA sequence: TGTGCCAGTAGTATTGACAGTCCCTACGAGCAGTACTTC. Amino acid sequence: CASSIDSPYEQYF.

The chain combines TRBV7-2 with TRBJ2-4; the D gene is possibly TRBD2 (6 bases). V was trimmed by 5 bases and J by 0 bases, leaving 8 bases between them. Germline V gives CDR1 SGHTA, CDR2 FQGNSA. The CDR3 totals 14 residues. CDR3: CASSQGLAKNIQYF. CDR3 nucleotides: TGTGCCAGCAGCCAGGGACTAGCCAAAAACATTCAGTACTTC.

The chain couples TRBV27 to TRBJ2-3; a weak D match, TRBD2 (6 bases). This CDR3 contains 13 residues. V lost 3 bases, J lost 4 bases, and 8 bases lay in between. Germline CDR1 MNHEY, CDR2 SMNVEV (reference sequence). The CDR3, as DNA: TGTGCCAGCAGTTTGGGGGGTCCAGATACGCAGTATTTT. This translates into CASSLGGPDTQYF.

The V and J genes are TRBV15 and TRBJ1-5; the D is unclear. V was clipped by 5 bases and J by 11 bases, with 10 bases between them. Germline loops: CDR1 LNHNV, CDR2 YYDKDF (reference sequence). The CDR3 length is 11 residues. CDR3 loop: CATSSATAQHF. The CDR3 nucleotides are TGTGCCACCAGCTCCGCAACAGCCCAGCATTTT.

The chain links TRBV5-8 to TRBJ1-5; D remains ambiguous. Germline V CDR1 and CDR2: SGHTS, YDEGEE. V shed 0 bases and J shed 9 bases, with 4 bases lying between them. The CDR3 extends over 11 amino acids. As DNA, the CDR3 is TGTGCCAGCAGCTTGGCCATGCCCCAGCATTTT. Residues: CASSLAMPQHF.

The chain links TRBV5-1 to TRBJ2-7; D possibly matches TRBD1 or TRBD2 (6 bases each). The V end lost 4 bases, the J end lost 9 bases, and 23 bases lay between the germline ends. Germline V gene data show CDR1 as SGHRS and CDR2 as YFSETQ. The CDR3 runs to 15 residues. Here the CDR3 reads CASSLGGTARVVQYF. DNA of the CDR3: TGCGCCAGCAGCCTAGGGGGGACCGCCCGCGTAGTGCAGTACTTC. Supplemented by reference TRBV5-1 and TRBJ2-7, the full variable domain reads KAGVTQTPRYLIKTRGQQVTLSCSPISGHRSVSWYQQTPGQGLQFLFEYFSETQRNKGNFPGRFSGRQFSNSRSEMNVSTLELGDSALYLCASSLGGTARVVQYFGPGTRLTVT.

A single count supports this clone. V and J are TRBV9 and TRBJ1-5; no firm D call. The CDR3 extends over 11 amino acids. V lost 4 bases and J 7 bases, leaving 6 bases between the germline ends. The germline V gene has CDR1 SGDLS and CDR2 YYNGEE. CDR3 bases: TGTGCCAGCAGCCCCCGGCAGCCCCAGCATTTT. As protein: CASSPRQPQHF.

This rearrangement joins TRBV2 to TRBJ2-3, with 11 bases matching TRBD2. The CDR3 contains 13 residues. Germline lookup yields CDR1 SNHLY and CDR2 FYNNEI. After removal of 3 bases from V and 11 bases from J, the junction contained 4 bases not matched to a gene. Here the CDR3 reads CASSEETSGKQYF. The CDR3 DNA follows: TGTGCCAGCAGTGAGGAGACTAGCGGGAAGCAGTATTTT.

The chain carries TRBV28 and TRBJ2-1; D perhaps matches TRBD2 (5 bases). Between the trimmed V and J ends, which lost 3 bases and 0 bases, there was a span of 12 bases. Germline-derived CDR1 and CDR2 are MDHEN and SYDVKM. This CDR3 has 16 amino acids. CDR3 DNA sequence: TGTGCCAGCAGTTTGGCCGGGGATAGCTCCTACAATGAGCAGTTCTTC. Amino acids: CASSLAGDSSYNEQFF.

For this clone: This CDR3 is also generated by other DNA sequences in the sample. CDR3 sequence: CASSYERGYEQYF. CDR3 DNA: TGTGCCAGCAGTTATGAGCGGGGATACGAGCAGTACTTC. The J gene is TRBJ2-7, the V gene TRBV6-5; 7 positions agree with TRBD2. The V gene's germline CDR1 is MNHEY and CDR2 SVGAGI. This CDR3 contains 13 residues. V trimming: 3 bases; J trimming: 4 bases; junction bases outside the gene matches: 3.

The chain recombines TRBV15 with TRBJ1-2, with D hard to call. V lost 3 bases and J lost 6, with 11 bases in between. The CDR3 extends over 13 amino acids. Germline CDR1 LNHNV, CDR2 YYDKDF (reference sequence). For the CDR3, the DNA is TGTGCCACCAGCAGGGAGCCTAAGGATGGCTACACCTTC. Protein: CATSREPKDGYTF. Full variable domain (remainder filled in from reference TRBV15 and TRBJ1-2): DAMVIQNPRYQVTQFGKPVTLSCSQTLNHNVMYWYQQKSSQAPKLLFHYYDKDFNNEADTPDNFQSRRPNTSFCFLDIRSPGLGDTAMYLCATSREPKDGYTFGSGTRLTVV.

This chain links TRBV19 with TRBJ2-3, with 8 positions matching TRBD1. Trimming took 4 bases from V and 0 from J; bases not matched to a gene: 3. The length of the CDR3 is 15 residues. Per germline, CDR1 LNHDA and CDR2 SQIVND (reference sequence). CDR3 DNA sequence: TGTGCCAGTAGTAGAACAGGGGGTAGCACAGATACGCAGTATTTT. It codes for CASSRTGGSTDTQYF.

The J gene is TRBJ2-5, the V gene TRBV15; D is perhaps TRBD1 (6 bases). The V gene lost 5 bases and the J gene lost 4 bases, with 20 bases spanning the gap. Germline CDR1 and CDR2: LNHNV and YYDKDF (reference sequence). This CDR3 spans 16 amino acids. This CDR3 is CATSLVRAGVRETQYF. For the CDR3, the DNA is TGTGCCACCAGCTTGGTACGGGCAGGGGTAAGAGAGACCCAGTACTTC.